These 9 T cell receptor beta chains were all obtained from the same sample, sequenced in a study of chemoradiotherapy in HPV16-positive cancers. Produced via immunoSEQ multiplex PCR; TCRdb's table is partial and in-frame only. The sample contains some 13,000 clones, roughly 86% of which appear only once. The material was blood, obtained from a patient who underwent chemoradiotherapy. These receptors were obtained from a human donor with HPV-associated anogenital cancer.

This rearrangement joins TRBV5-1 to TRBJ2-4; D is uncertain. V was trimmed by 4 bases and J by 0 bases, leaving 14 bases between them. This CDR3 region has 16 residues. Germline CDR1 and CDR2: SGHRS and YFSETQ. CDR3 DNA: TGCGCCAGCAGCATAAACGACGGATTAGCCAAAAACATTCAGTACTTC. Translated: CASSINDGLAKNIQYF.

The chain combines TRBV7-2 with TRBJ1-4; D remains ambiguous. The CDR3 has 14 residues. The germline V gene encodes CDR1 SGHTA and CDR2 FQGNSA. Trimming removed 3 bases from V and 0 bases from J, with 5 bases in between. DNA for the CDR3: TGTGCCAGCAGCTTGGCAGCAACTAATGAAAAACTGTTTTTT. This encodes CASSLAATNEKLFF.

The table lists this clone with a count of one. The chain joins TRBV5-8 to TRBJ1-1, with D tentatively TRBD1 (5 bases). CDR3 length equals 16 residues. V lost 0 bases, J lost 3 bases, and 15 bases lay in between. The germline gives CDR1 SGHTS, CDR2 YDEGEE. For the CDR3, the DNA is TGTGCCAGCAGCTTGGTCCCGGACACGCGGGACACTGAAGCTTTCTTT. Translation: CASSLVPDTRDTEAFF.

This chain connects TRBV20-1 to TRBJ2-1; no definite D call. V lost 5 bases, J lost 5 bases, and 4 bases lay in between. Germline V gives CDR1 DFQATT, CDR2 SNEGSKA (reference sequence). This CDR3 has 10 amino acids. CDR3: CSAENNEQFF. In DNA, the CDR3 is TGCAGTGCTGAGAACAATGAGCAGTTCTTC.

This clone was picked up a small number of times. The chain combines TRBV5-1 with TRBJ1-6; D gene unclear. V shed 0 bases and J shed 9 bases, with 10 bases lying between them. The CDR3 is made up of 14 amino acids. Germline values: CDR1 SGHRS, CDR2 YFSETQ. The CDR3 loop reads CASSLEQEFSPLHF. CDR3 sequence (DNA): TGCGCCAGCAGCTTGGAGCAGGAATTTTCACCCCTCCACTTT.

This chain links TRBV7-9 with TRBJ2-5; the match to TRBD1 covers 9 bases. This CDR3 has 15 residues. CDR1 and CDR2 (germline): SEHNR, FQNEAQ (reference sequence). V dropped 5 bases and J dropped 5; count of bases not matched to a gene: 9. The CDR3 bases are TGTGCCAGCAGCACGCGGACAGGGGATGATGAGACCCAGTACTTC. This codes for CASSTRTGDDETQYF.

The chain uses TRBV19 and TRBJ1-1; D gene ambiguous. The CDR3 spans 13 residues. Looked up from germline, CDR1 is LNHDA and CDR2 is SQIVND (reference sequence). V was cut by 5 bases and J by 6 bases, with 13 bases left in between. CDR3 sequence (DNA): TGTGCCAGTAGTTTACCCGCAAGGGCTGAAGCTTTCTTT. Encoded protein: CASSLPARAEAFF.

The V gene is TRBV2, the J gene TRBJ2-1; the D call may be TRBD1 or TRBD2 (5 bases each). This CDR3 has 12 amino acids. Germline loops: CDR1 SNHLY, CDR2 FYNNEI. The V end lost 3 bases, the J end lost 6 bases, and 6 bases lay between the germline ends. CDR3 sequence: CASSEGPNEQFF. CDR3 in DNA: TGTGCCAGCAGTGAGGGACCCAATGAGCAGTTCTTC.

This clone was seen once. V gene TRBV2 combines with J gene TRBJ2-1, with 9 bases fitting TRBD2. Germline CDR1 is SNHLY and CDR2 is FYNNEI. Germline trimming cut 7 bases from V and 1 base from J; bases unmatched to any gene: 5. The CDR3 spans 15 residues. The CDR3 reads CASTSGGLSYNEQFF. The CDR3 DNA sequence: TGTGCCAGCACGAGCGGGGGGCTTTCCTACAATGAGCAGTTCTTC.